One and the same sample provided the 29 T cell receptor beta chains below, sequenced in a study of radiotherapy plus CTLA-4 blockade in lung cancer. Measured with immunoSEQ multiplex PCR; TCRdb has only the in-frame clones, and not every one. This sample has some 120,000 clones, with 81% found just once. Specimen: peripheral blood, collected from a patient treated with radiotherapy plus ipilimumab. The receptors here all came from a human donor with non-small cell lung cancer that progressed on radiotherapy plus ipilimumab. Some clones in this sample may be carry-over from other donors' samples.

There are a few counts of this clone. The CDR3 region has the DNA TGCGCCAGCGGGGGTATCTCCTACAATGAGCAGTTCTTC. This codes for CASGGISYNEQFF. The chain carries TRBV5-1 and TRBJ2-1; D possibly uses TRBD1 or TRBD2 (5 bases each). Looked up from germline, CDR1 is SGHRS and CDR2 is YFSETQ. The CDR3 runs to 13 residues. The V and J ends lost 7 bases and 0 bases respectively, with 8 bases between them.

This clone was found many times. In the same sample, other DNA sequences code for this CDR3. The V and J genes are TRBV2 and TRBJ1-5, with D possibly matching TRBD1 (5 bases). The CDR3 has 13 amino acids. V dropped 6 bases and J dropped 3 bases, with 9 bases sitting between them. Germline loops: CDR1 SNHLY, CDR2 FYNNEI. For the CDR3, the DNA is TGTGCCAGCAGGAGGGACTCCAATCAGCCCCAGCATTTT. It encodes CASRRDSNQPQHF.

The rearrangement joins TRBV9 to TRBJ2-7; perhaps TRBD1 as D (5 bases). Trimming took off 3 bases at V and 4 bases at J, with 14 bases between the two ends. Germline V gene sequence: CDR1 SGDLS, CDR2 YYNGEE. The CDR3 covers 14 residues. The CDR3 protein is CASSEQSQAYEQYF. The CDR3 DNA follows: TGTGCCAGCAGCGAACAATCACAGGCGTACGAGCAGTACTTC.

The gene calls are TRBV4-2 and TRBJ1-2, with TRBD1 matching over 9 bases. The ends lost 0 bases at V and 5 bases at J; junction bases unmatched: 7. Germline V gene data show CDR1 as LGHNA and CDR2 as YNFKEQ. There are 16 residues in the CDR3. In nucleotides, the CDR3 is TGTGCCAGCAGCCAAGATTTTGGGACAGGGATATATGGCTACACCTTC. It codes for CASSQDFGTGIYGYTF.

The DNA of the CDR3 is TGTGCCAGTAATTCAGGGTTGTACGGGGAGCTGTTTTTT. Amino acids: CASNSGLYGELFF. The V and J genes are TRBV19 and TRBJ2-2, with D possibly TRBD1 on 5 matching bases. The CDR3 covers 13 residues. The V and J ends lost 7 bases and 7 bases respectively, with 13 bases between them. Germline loops: CDR1 LNHDA, CDR2 SQIVND (reference sequence). The full variable domain, in which reference TRBV19 and TRBJ2-2 provide the parts outside the CDR3, is DGGITQSPKYLFRKEGQNVTLSCEQNLNHDAMYWYRQDPGQGLRLIYYSQIVNDFQKGDIAEGYSVSREKKESFPLTVTSAQKNPTAFYLCASNSGLYGELFFGEGSRLTVL.

The V gene is TRBV9, the J gene TRBJ2-2; D is undetermined. V gave up 0 bases and J gave up 6 bases, with 6 bases separating them. CDR1 and CDR2 from the germline V gene are SGDLS and YYNGEE. The CDR3 totals 13 residues. Written as DNA, the CDR3 is TGTGCCAGCAGCGTAGGAGTGGCCGGGGAGCTGTTTTTT. Protein: CASSVGVAGELFF.

The chain couples TRBV27 to TRBJ1-4; the match to TRBD1 covers 9 bases. Trimming took 5 bases from V and 5 from J; bases not matched to a gene: 9. This CDR3 comprises 16 residues. The germline CDR1 and CDR2 sequences are MNHEY and SMNVEV (reference sequence). CDR3 in DNA: TGTGCCAGCAGTCTCACAGGGGGCGTCCGCAATGAAAAACTGTTTTTT. It codes for CASSLTGGVRNEKLFF.

This clone was recorded once. The CDR3: CASSDSVRGPSGNTIYF. The CDR3, as DNA: TGTGCCAGCAGTGACTCCGTCAGGGGGCCGTCTGGAAACACCATATATTTT. This sequence joins TRBV6-4 and TRBJ1-3; 8 bases match TRBD1. Germline loops: CDR1 MRHNA, CDR2 SNTAGT. The CDR3 has 17 residues. The junction had 5 bases not matched to a gene; V was cut back by 0 bases and J by 1 base.

The J gene is TRBJ2-7, the V gene TRBV27; D ambiguous. Trimming pared 5 bases from V and 4 bases from J, leaving 12 bases between. CDR3 length: 13 residues. From germline, CDR1 is MNHEY and CDR2 SMNVEV (reference sequence). The CDR3 DNA reads as TGTGCCAGCAGTCCATGGTCATTATACGAGCAGTACTTC. Its protein product is CASSPWSLYEQYF.

This clone was seen a handful of times. The chain recombines TRBV7-9 with TRBJ2-7; 8 positions match TRBD1. The CDR3 consists of 16 residues. V shed 1 base and J 4 bases; nucleotides not matched to a gene: 9. Germline CDR1 SEHNR, CDR2 FQNEAQ (reference sequence). The CDR3 bases are TGTGCCAGCAGCTTAGATGACAGGGGTAGTCGGTACGAGCAGTACTTC. Its translation is CASSLDDRGSRYEQYF.

This chain connects TRBV19 to TRBJ1-6; D ambiguous. Trimming took off 6 bases at V and 0 bases at J, with 3 bases between the two ends. CDR1 LNHDA and CDR2 SQIVND come from the germline V gene (reference sequence). This CDR3 comprises 13 residues. The CDR3 reads CASRSSYNSPLHF. The CDR3 region has the DNA TGTGCCAGTAGGAGCTCCTATAATTCACCCCTCCACTTT.

The sample holds one count of this clone. CDR3 nucleotide sequence: TGTGCCTGGAGTGTACATGGGGGGTTATACAATGAGCAGTTCTTC. Its translation is CAWSVHGGLYNEQFF. J is TRBJ2-1 and V is TRBV30; D is possibly TRBD2 (6 bases). CDR3 length: 15 amino acids. CDR1 GTSNPN and CDR2 SVGIG come from the germline V gene (reference sequence). Trimming removed 0 bases at V and 4 bases at J, with 13 bases between.

The chain is built from TRBV6-5 and TRBJ2-7; TRBD1 might be the D (6 bases). V gave up 2 bases and J gave up 4 bases, with 12 bases separating them. CDR1 is MNHEY, CDR2 SVGAGI, per germline. This CDR3 region has 14 residues. CDR3 loop: CASSYAGDLYEQYF. The CDR3 DNA reads as TGTGCCAGCAGTTACGCAGGGGACCTATACGAGCAGTACTTC.

This chain uses TRBV5-4 with TRBJ2-3; D gene unclear. Germline CDR1 is SGHNT and CDR2 is YYREEE (reference sequence). Trimming removed 0 bases from V and 2 bases from J, with 7 bases in between. The CDR3 consists of 14 residues. The DNA of the CDR3 is TGTGCCAGCAGCTTGGCGGATTCCACAGATACGCAGTATTTT. Translation: CASSLADSTDTQYF. Full variable domain (remainder filled in from reference TRBV5-4 and TRBJ2-3): ETGVTQSPTHLIKTRGQQVTLRCSSQSGHNTVSWYQQALGQGPQFIFQYYREEENGRGNFPPRFSGLQFPNYSSELNVNALELDDSALYLCASSLADSTDTQYFGPGTRLTVL.

This rearrangement joins TRBV7-9 to TRBJ1-5; no clear D gene. The germline V gene has CDR1 SEHNR and CDR2 FQNEAQ (reference sequence). V lost 2 bases and J lost 4, with 6 bases in between. The CDR3 totals 13 residues. In DNA form, the CDR3 reads TGTGCCAGCAGCTTATCTCCGAATCAGCCCCAGCATTTT. Amino acid sequence: CASSLSPNQPQHF.

V usage is TRBV5-1 and J usage is TRBJ1-3, with D unresolved. CDR3 length equals 15 residues. V was trimmed by 1 base and J by 0 bases, leaving 8 bases between them. Germline V gene data show CDR1 as SGHRS and CDR2 as YFSETQ. The CDR3 loop reads CASSLLVGSGNTIYF. The CDR3 DNA is TGCGCCAGCAGCTTGTTAGTGGGCTCTGGAAACACCATATATTTT.

The chain uses TRBV6-6 and TRBJ1-2; D unresolved. Germline CDR1 and CDR2: MNHNY and SVGAGI (reference sequence). The V end lost 5 bases, the J end lost 8 bases, and 15 bases lay between the germline ends. The CDR3 runs to 13 residues. The CDR3 here is CASSAQEVWGYTF. The CDR3 region has the DNA TGTGCCAGCAGTGCCCAGGAGGTTTGGGGCTACACCTTC.

The genes are TRBV25-1 and TRBJ2-7; unclear D gene. Germline CDR1 is MGHDK and CDR2 is SYGVNS. Trimming took off 6 bases at V and 7 bases at J, with 13 bases between the two ends. The CDR3 extends over 12 amino acids. The CDR3 coding sequence is TGTGCCAGCAGACGAAAAGCGAGTGAGCAGTACTTC. This translates into CASRRKASEQYF.

The chain recombines TRBV19 with TRBJ1-5; D remains ambiguous. V shed 1 base and J shed 3 bases, with 10 bases lying between them. CDR1 is LNHDA, CDR2 SQIVND, per germline (reference sequence). The CDR3 contains 15 residues. CDR3 region: CASSIVPGYNQPQHF. CDR3 in DNA: TGTGCCAGTAGTATAGTTCCGGGATACAATCAGCCCCAGCATTTT.

This chain joins TRBV4-3 and TRBJ2-3; 7 bases match TRBD2. CDR1 is LGHNA and CDR2 is YSLEER in the germline V gene. Trimming cost V 1 base and J 1 base; bases outside gene matches: 5. The CDR3 length is 16 residues. The CDR3 is CASSQAFRGGTDTQYF. The CDR3 DNA reads as TGCGCCAGCAGCCAAGCATTTCGGGGGGGCACAGATACGCAGTATTTT.

The chain combines TRBV4-2 with TRBJ1-1; D is possibly TRBD1 (5 bases). Germline V CDR1 and CDR2: LGHNA, YNFKEQ. V lost 3 bases and J 0 bases, leaving 11 bases between the germline ends. CDR3 length: 15 amino acids. CDR3 coding DNA: TGTGCCAGCAGCCAGGAAGACAGTATGAACACTGAAGCTTTCTTT. Residues: CASSQEDSMNTEAFF.

The V and J genes are TRBV4-1 and TRBJ2-7; maybe TRBD1 (6 bases). Germline lookup yields CDR1 MGHRA and CDR2 YSYEKL. The CDR3 is made up of 13 amino acids. V was clipped by 4 bases and J by 5 bases, with 12 bases between them. For the CDR3, the DNA is TGCGCCAGCAGCCGCACAGGGCTGCACGAGCAGTACTTC. Encoded protein: CASSRTGLHEQYF.

The chain combines TRBV27 with TRBJ2-1, with a tentative D call TRBD1 (6 bases). V lost 6 bases, J lost 4 bases, and 19 bases lay in between. The germline V gene encodes CDR1 MNHEY and CDR2 SMNVEV (reference sequence). The CDR3 is made up of 16 amino acids. The CDR3 sequence is CASRQQGRTIYNEQFF. As DNA, the CDR3 is TGTGCCAGCAGGCAACAGGGCCGAACCATATACAATGAGCAGTTCTTC.

A note on this clone: At the DNA level, this CDR3 is encoded by other sequences in the same sample as well. The chain links TRBV4-3 to TRBJ2-5; weak D call: TRBD1 (6 bases). The CDR3 is made up of 15 amino acids. Germline V lookup: CDR1 LGHNA, CDR2 YSLEER. V was pared by 0 bases and J by 2 bases, with 10 bases between. CDR3 coding DNA: TGCGCCAGCAGCCAAGATTGGGGGCAGCAAGAGACCCAGTACTTC. Translating gives CASSQDWGQQETQYF.

V is TRBV30 and J is TRBJ1-2, with 7 bases matching TRBD1. CDR1 and CDR2 (germline): GTSNPN, SVGIG (reference sequence). V lost 4 bases and J lost 6; bases outside the gene matches: 11. The CDR3 totals 14 residues. CDR3 amino acids: CAWTGRGRIDGYTF. The CDR3 nucleotides are TGTGCCTGGACCGGGAGGGGGCGGATAGATGGCTACACCTTC.

The CDR3 sequence is CASSHGTGGYTF. In nucleotides, the CDR3 is TGTGCCAGCAGTCACGGGACAGGCGGCTACACCTTC. V and J are TRBV6-5 and TRBJ1-2, with 8 bases matching TRBD1. V was clipped by 5 bases and J by 8 bases; unmatched bases: 4. Germline CDR1 reads MNHEY; CDR2 reads SVGAGI. The CDR3 runs to 12 residues.

The chain links TRBV5-1 to TRBJ1-1; D gene uncertain. Looked up from germline, CDR1 is SGHRS and CDR2 is YFSETQ. Trimming pared 0 bases from V and 5 bases from J, leaving 14 bases between. The CDR3 spans 15 residues. CDR3 region: CASSLAGRGITEAFF. Written as DNA, the CDR3 is TGCGCCAGCAGCTTGGCCGGTCGGGGTATTACTGAAGCTTTCTTT.

The V gene is TRBV14, the J gene TRBJ2-7; maybe TRBD1 (5 bases). The CDR3 has 15 residues. Trimming left V 4 bases short and J 0 bases short, with 13 bases between. Germline V gene sequence: CDR1 SGHDN, CDR2 FVKESK. CDR3 coding DNA: TGTGCCAGCAGCCCAAGGGGTGCCTACTCCTACGAGCAGTACTTC. It is translated as CASSPRGAYSYEQYF.

The chain employs TRBV28 and TRBJ2-7, with TRBD2 identical over 7 bases. Trimming removed 3 bases from V and 3 bases from J; junction bases left unmatched: 8. CDR3 length: 15 residues. Germline CDR1 MDHEN, CDR2 SYDVKM. The DNA of the CDR3 is TGTGCCAGCAGTTTCGGCGGGGGTTCAATCTACGAGCAGTACTTC. Its translation is CASSFGGGSIYEQYF.